Below are 5 T cell receptor beta chains sequenced from a single sample in a study of blood T cell repertoires in COVID-19. TCRdb's table, derived via immunoSEQ multiplex PCR, lists solely in-frame clones and lacks some. The sample contains tens of thousands of clones, approximately 80% of which appear only once. Sequences were obtained from peripheral blood. The origin of the receptors is a man between 65 and 85 years old with COVID-19, enrolled during active disease.

In nucleotides, the CDR3 is TGTGCCAGCGGGGGAGGGAGAGAGACCCAGTACTTC. Encoded protein: CASGGGRETQYF. This sequence joins TRBV7-9 and TRBJ2-5; TRBD2 aligns across 7 bases. Germline V gene lookup returns CDR1 SEHNR and CDR2 FQNEAQ (reference sequence). Losses at the gene ends were 8 bases for V and 4 bases for J; bases not matched to a gene: 4. The CDR3 is made up of 12 amino acids.

CDR3 in amino acids: CASSLGTQNTGELFF. The CDR3 DNA reads TGTGCCAGCAGCTTAGGGACACAGAACACCGGGGAGCTGTTTTTT. The chain carries TRBV7-6 and TRBJ2-2; TRBD1 is a possible D gene (5 bases). The CDR3 is made up of 15 amino acids. The germline CDR1 and CDR2 sequences are SGHVS and FNYEAQ. V shed 1 base and J shed 1 base, with 7 bases lying between them.

V is TRBV19 and J is TRBJ2-2; 8 bases are shared with TRBD1. The CDR3 has 17 amino acids. V was clipped by 6 bases and J by 3 bases; unmatched bases: 12. Germline-derived CDR1 and CDR2 are LNHDA and SQIVND (reference sequence). The CDR3 nucleotides are TGTGCCAGTAGGGGGGACAGGTCCCCCTCTTACACCGGGGAGCTGTTTTTT. As protein: CASRGDRSPSYTGELFF.

The CDR3, as DNA: TGTGCCACCAGTGATCCCAGGGTCAACTATGGCTACACCTTC. This codes for CATSDPRVNYGYTF. The genes are TRBV24-1 and TRBJ1-2; tentatively, D is TRBD1 (5 bases). The CDR3 loop spans 14 amino acids. Germline lookup yields CDR1 KGHDR and CDR2 SFDVKD. Deletions cut 3 bases from V and 2 bases from J, with 9 bases between.

This chain uses TRBV6-5 with TRBJ1-6; 9 positions agree with TRBD1. CDR1 and CDR2 from the germline V gene are MNHEY and SVGAGI. With 4 bases clipped from V and 10 bases from J, the junction kept 5 bases outside the gene matches. This CDR3 has 14 residues. CDR3 sequence reads: CASSFRTGDSPLHF. The CDR3 nucleotides read TGTGCCAGCAGTTTCCGGACAGGGGACTCACCCCTCCACTTT.